The 25 T cell receptor beta chains presented below share a single source sample, sequenced in a study of radiotherapy plus CTLA-4 blockade in lung cancer. Libraries were prepared by immunoSEQ multiplex PCR; TCRdb keeps only in-frame clonotypes and omits some of them. The profile shows about 98,000 clones, 82% of them singletons. Sequencing used peripheral blood, obtained from a patient treated with radiotherapy plus ipilimumab. These TCRs come from a human donor with non-small cell lung cancer who had a partial response to radiotherapy plus ipilimumab.

The chain has TRBV18 and TRBJ1-3, with D possibly TRBD1 on 5 matching bases. The length of the CDR3 is 17 residues. Germline values: CDR1 KGHSH, CDR2 LQKENI. Trimming removed 0 bases from V and 0 bases from J, with 12 bases in between. CDR3 protein: CASSPPGDSYSGNTIYF. The CDR3 nucleotides read TGTGCCAGCTCACCACCCGGAGACAGCTACTCTGGAAACACCATATATTTT.

The rearrangement links TRBV18 to TRBJ2-3; TRBD2 agrees at 10 bases. Trimming removed 0 bases from V and 0 bases from J; junction bases left unmatched: 12. CDR3 length: 20 amino acids. Germline V gives CDR1 KGHSH, CDR2 LQKENI. The CDR3: CASSPPGGLSTSGSTDTQYF. The CDR3 DNA sequence: TGTGCCAGCTCACCACCGGGGGGGCTCTCGACTAGCGGGAGCACAGATACGCAGTATTTT.

In DNA, the CDR3 is TGTGCCAGCAGTCCCGACGGACAGAATGGAGGTTTCTTT. Its protein is CASSPDGQNGGFF. The J gene is TRBJ1-1, the V gene TRBV6-5; possibly TRBD1 for D (6 bases). CDR1 and CDR2 from the germline V gene are MNHEY and SVGAGI. Trimming cost V 5 bases and J 13 bases, with 20 bases left between them. The length of the CDR3 is 13 residues.

This chain uses TRBV7-3 with TRBJ2-3; D remains unclear. Trimming cost V 2 bases and J 12 bases, with 15 bases left between them. The CDR3 consists of 13 residues. Germline CDR1 reads SGHTA; CDR2 reads FQGTGA. CDR3 in amino acids: CASSLDPRGSQYF. CDR3 DNA sequence: TGTGCCAGCAGCTTAGACCCCCGAGGAAGCCAGTATTTT.

The chain has TRBV29-1 and TRBJ1-2, with D possibly matching TRBD1 (5 bases). The CDR3 is 14 residues long. From germline, CDR1 is SQVTM and CDR2 ANQGSEA. V lost 0 bases and J 1 base, leaving 9 bases between the germline ends. CDR3 protein: CSVEEWTYNYGYTF. In DNA, the CDR3 is TGCAGCGTTGAAGAGTGGACATATAACTATGGCTACACCTTC.

The chain has TRBV12-1 and TRBJ2-7; the D call TRBD2 from the table was never checked on the DNA. TRBV12-1 is a documented pseudogene. The length of the CDR3 is 16 residues. The CDR3 sequence: CASSLEGTSGTYEQYF. The CDR3 bases are TGTGCCAGCAGCTTAGAGGGGACTAGCGGAACCTACGAGCAGTACTTC.

The CDR3 bases are TGTGCCAGCAGCTTAGTTAGTAGAACGGCCAAAAACATTCAGTACTTC. Protein product: CASSLVSRTAKNIQYF. This chain uses TRBV7-2 with TRBJ2-4, with unresolved D. Trimming cost V 1 base and J 1 base, with 11 bases left between them. The V gene's germline CDR1 is SGHTA and CDR2 FQGNSA. The CDR3 runs 16 residues.

The chain uses TRBV2 and TRBJ2-7; possibly TRBD1 for D (6 bases). Trimming removed 1 base at V and 4 bases at J, with 14 bases between. Germline-derived CDR1 and CDR2 are SNHLY and FYNNEI. There are 15 residues in the CDR3. CDR3 residues: CASSEGARGLYEQYF. CDR3 bases: TGTGCCAGCAGTGAAGGGGCCAGGGGCCTGTACGAGCAGTACTTC.

The chain carries TRBV18 and TRBJ2-3, with 12 bases matching TRBD2. Germline values: CDR1 KGHSH, CDR2 LQKENI. The CDR3 loop spans 16 amino acids. Trimming removed 6 bases from V and 4 bases from J; junction bases left unmatched: 8. The CDR3 region has the DNA TGTGCCAGCTCCGCCGGACTAGCGGGAACCGCAGATACGCAGTATTTT. Translating it yields CASSAGLAGTADTQYF.

This chain uses TRBV6-4 with TRBJ1-6; 8 bases are a match to TRBD1. Trimming cost V 5 bases and J 7 bases; bases outside gene matches: 1. The germline CDR1 and CDR2 sequences are MRHNA and SNTAGT. The CDR3 runs to 13 residues. The CDR3 DNA sequence: TGTGCCAGCAGTCGACAGGGGAATTCACCCCTCCACTTT. Its protein is CASSRQGNSPLHF.

The rearrangement uses TRBV27 and TRBJ2-7; D not resolved. The V gene's germline CDR1 is MNHEY and CDR2 SMNVEV (reference sequence). Trimming stripped 3 bases from V and 0 bases from J, with 6 bases between. The CDR3 length is 13 residues. The CDR3 DNA reads as TGTGCCAGCAGTTTGTCTCGCTCCTACGAGCAGTACTTC. Translated, it gives CASSLSRSYEQYF.

The count of this clone is one. The chain has TRBV7-2 and TRBJ2-7; a weak D match, TRBD1 (6 bases). CDR3 length: 16 amino acids. The V end was cut by 2 bases, the J end by 5 bases, with 19 bases between. The germline V gene has CDR1 SGHTA and CDR2 FQGNSA. DNA of the CDR3: TGTGCCAGCAGCTTAAAAGGGGGTGGGGTAGGCCACGAGCAGTACTTC. This encodes CASSLKGGGVGHEQYF.

Concerning this clone itself: Distinct nucleotide sequences in the sample also encode this CDR3. The chain links TRBV9 to TRBJ2-3; D is ambiguous. V lost 0 bases to trimming and J lost 3 bases, with 8 bases between them. CDR1 and CDR2 from the germline V gene are SGDLS and YYNGEE. CDR3 length equals 14 residues. For the CDR3, the DNA is TGTGCCAGCAGCGTAGGGTTGAGGACAGATACGCAGTATTTT. Translation: CASSVGLRTDTQYF.

CDR3 sequence: CASMSREGRDTQYF. CDR3 bases: TGTGCCAGCATGTCGCGGGAGGGCAGGGATACGCAGTATTTT. The rearrangement joins TRBV6-6 to TRBJ2-3; 9 nucleotides line up with TRBD2. CDR3 size: 14 residues. V gave up 7 bases and J gave up 6 bases; unmatched junction bases: 8. CDR1 is MNHNY, CDR2 SVGAGI, per germline (reference sequence).

The chain couples TRBV30 to TRBJ2-1, with a possible D match to TRBD2 (5 bases). This CDR3 contains 15 residues. The germline CDR1 and CDR2 sequences are GTSNPN and SVGIG (reference sequence). V lost 4 bases, J lost 3 bases, and 16 bases lay in between. CDR3 loop: CAWTPGRTLYNEQFF. CDR3 nucleotide sequence: TGTGCCTGGACCCCTGGTAGGACTCTCTACAATGAGCAGTTCTTC.

The rearrangement links TRBV10-1 to TRBJ2-1; TRBD2 agrees at 9 bases. In germline, CDR1 is WNHNN, CDR2 SYGVQD (reference sequence). The CDR3 contains 17 residues. V lost 1 base, J lost 10 bases, and 14 bases stayed unmatched. CDR3 in DNA: TGCGCCAGCAGTGAGTGGGGAGGACAAGCGGGAGGAAAGGAGCAGTTCTTC. Protein: CASSEWGGQAGGKEQFF.

CDR3 sequence (DNA): TGTGCCAGCAGGGAGGGATACGGCTTCTACGAGCAGTACTTC. As protein: CASREGYGFYEQYF. The J gene is TRBJ2-7, the V gene TRBV27; D possibly corresponds to TRBD2 (6 bases). The CDR3 runs 14 residues. Germline V gene data show CDR1 as MNHEY and CDR2 as SMNVEV (reference sequence). V lost 6 bases and J lost 3, with 15 bases in between.

The chain combines TRBV7-3 with TRBJ2-1; perhaps TRBD2 as D (6 bases). There are 14 residues in the CDR3. Trimming cost V 8 bases and J 1 base, with 12 bases left between them. The germline gives CDR1 SGHTA, CDR2 FQGTGA. CDR3 loop: CASSNGGSYNEQFF. In DNA form, the CDR3 reads TGTGCCAGCTCTAACGGGGGATCCTACAATGAGCAGTTCTTC.

Comments on this clone: The same CDR3 also results from other DNA sequences found in this sample. The rearrangement joins TRBV28 to TRBJ2-5, with 10 bases fitting TRBD1. The J segment lost 5 bases and the V segment lost 3 bases, leaving 0 bases of the junction unmatched. This CDR3 spans 13 amino acids. The germline gives CDR1 MDHEN, CDR2 SYDVKM. In DNA form, the CDR3 reads TGTGCCAGCAGTTTGGACAGGGGGGAGACCCAGTACTTC. Encoded protein: CASSLDRGETQYF. The whole variable domain, remainder taken from reference TRBV28 and TRBJ2-5, is DVKVTQSSRYLVKRTGEKVFLECVQDMDHENMFWYRQDPGLGLRLIYFSYDVKMKEKGDIPEGYSVSREKKERFSLILESASTNQTSMYLCASSLDRGETQYFGPGTRLLVL.

The chain uses TRBV5-1 and TRBJ2-5; D unclear. With 1 base removed from V and 5 bases from J, the gap between germline ends came to 6 bases. Looked up from germline, CDR1 is SGHRS and CDR2 is YFSETQ. The CDR3 has 12 amino acids. The CDR3 DNA is TGCGCCAGCAGCTTGAAGCTGGAGACCCAGTACTTC. Its translation: CASSLKLETQYF.

The J gene is TRBJ2-7, the V gene TRBV6-5, with TRBD1 matching 8 bases. This CDR3 is built from 13 residues. J lost 9 bases, V lost 7 bases, and 11 bases had no gene match. Germline CDR1 is MNHEY and CDR2 is SVGAGI. The chain's CDR3 is CASTETGVGAQYF. The CDR3, as DNA: TGTGCCAGCACAGAGACAGGGGTTGGCGCGCAGTACTTC.

The chain uses TRBV7-9 and TRBJ2-4; 8 bases line up with TRBD1. This CDR3 is 17 amino acids long. Germline V gene data show CDR1 as SEHNR and CDR2 as FQNEAQ (reference sequence). The V segment lost 0 bases and the J segment 7 bases; nucleotides outside the gene matches: 11. The chain's CDR3 is CASSLAGGGQGRNIQYF. DNA of the CDR3: TGTGCCAGCAGCTTAGCGGGGGGTGGACAGGGTAGGAACATTCAGTACTTC.

The gene calls are TRBV19 and TRBJ1-5; 8 nucleotides line up with TRBD1. From germline, CDR1 is LNHDA and CDR2 SQIVND (reference sequence). Trimming took 3 bases from V and 6 from J; bases not matched to a gene: 4. This CDR3 is built from 14 residues. The CDR3, as DNA: TGTGCCAGTAGTATGCAGGGGGCTTTTCAGCCCCAGCATTTT. Translated: CASSMQGAFQPQHF.

The genes are TRBV6-1 and TRBJ1-1; D is undetermined. The CDR3 consists of 13 residues. V gave up 7 bases and J gave up 4 bases, with 13 bases separating them. Germline V lookup: CDR1 MNHNS, CDR2 SASEGT. The CDR3 spells CASTAFEGTEAFF. The CDR3, as DNA: TGTGCCAGCACCGCGTTCGAGGGCACTGAAGCTTTCTTT.

The chain couples TRBV28 to TRBJ2-1; 9 nucleotides line up with TRBD1. With 5 bases clipped from V and 8 bases from J, the junction kept 13 bases outside the gene matches. CDR1 is MDHEN, CDR2 SYDVKM, per germline. The CDR3 is 16 residues long. The CDR3 bases are TGTGCCAGCAGTCTTCCGAGGGACAGGGTTAGGGATGAGCAGTTCTTC. Amino acid sequence: CASSLPRDRVRDEQFF.